These 10 T cell receptor beta chains were sequenced from one sample in a study of T cells after posttransplantation cyclophosphamide. Cyclophosphamide on days +3 and +4 followed busulfan-fludarabine conditioning and a marrow graft. Sequenced by immunoSEQ multiplex PCR; TCRdb stores in-frame clones only, minus some. Altogether over 15,000 clones were found in the sample, and no singletons occur. The sample consisted of PBMCs, taken after allogeneic stem cell transplant with posttransplant cyclophosphamide. The receptors come from a female patient between 30 and 40 years old who received an allogeneic stem cell transplant from a related donor, was CMV-positive, and had no GVHD. Some T cells may arise from the graft donor.

This clone occurred many times. The chain links TRBV29-1 to TRBJ2-7; 8 bases map to TRBD2. CDR3 size: 14 residues. Germline CDR1 is SQVTM and CDR2 is ANQGSEA. V was clipped by 7 bases and J by 2 bases; unmatched bases: 10. In DNA form, the CDR3 reads TGCAGCGCCGGAGGGGGACTAGAAGCCTACGAGCAGTACTTC. Its protein is CSAGGGLEAYEQYF.

This clone was seen repeatedly, ten times or more. This chain uses TRBV5-1 with TRBJ2-5, with 9 bases lining up with TRBD1. CDR3 length: 16 residues. The trim removed 0 bases at V and 5 bases at J, leaving 8 bases unmatched. CDR1 SGHRS and CDR2 YFSETQ come from the germline V gene. The CDR3 spells CASSLVSDRGRETQYF. In DNA form, the CDR3 reads TGCGCCAGCAGCTTGGTATCGGACAGGGGTCGGGAGACCCAGTACTTC.

This clone was seen repeatedly, ten times or more. The genes are TRBV19 and TRBJ2-2, with 14 bases that match TRBD2. The CDR3 runs to 17 residues. The V gene's germline CDR1 is LNHDA and CDR2 SQIVND (reference sequence). V was pared by 3 bases and J by 6 bases, with 6 bases of the junction left unmatched. This chain's CDR3 is CASSIGTSGSLPGELFF. The CDR3 DNA sequence: TGTGCCAGTAGTATCGGGACTAGCGGGAGTCTACCCGGGGAGCTGTTTTTT.

This clone was counted many times. CDR3 DNA sequence: TGCGCCAGCAGCCTCCGTGGGACTAGCGGGATATACAATGAGCAGTTCTTC. Translation: CASSLRGTSGIYNEQFF. This chain connects TRBV4-1 to TRBJ2-1; TRBD2 aligns across 13 bases. The germline V gene has CDR1 MGHRA and CDR2 YSYEKL. Trimming took 4 bases from V and 4 from J; bases not matched to a gene: 7. CDR3 size: 17 residues.

This clone was seen many times. The genes are TRBV5-6 and TRBJ2-7; tentative D call: TRBD1 (5 bases). Germline-derived CDR1 and CDR2 are SGHDT and YYEEEE. The V gene lost 2 bases and the J gene lost 4 bases, with 16 bases spanning the gap. The CDR3 has 15 residues. The CDR3 sequence is CASSFLGLRVYEQYF. The CDR3 bases are TGTGCCAGCAGCTTTCTCGGCCTCAGGGTGTACGAGCAGTACTTC.

This clone occurred many times. J is TRBJ1-4 and V is TRBV9, with D hard to call. CDR1 is SGDLS and CDR2 is YYNGEE in the germline V gene. The CDR3 runs 14 residues. Trimming cost V 2 bases and J 4 bases, with 9 bases left between them. The CDR3 sequence is CASSVRGYNEKLFF. CDR3 sequence (DNA): TGTGCCAGCAGCGTGAGAGGTTATAATGAAAAACTGTTTTTT.

This clone showed up many times. V gene TRBV5-4 combines with J gene TRBJ2-2; no definite D call. V lost 6 bases and J lost 4, with 10 bases in between. This CDR3 has 13 residues. Germline V lookup: CDR1 SGHNT, CDR2 YYREEE (reference sequence). CDR3 DNA sequence: TGTGCCAGCATGAGACATCTCACCGGGGAGCTGTTTTTT. This gives the protein CASMRHLTGELFF.

This clone was seen at least ten times. The rearrangement uses TRBV6-1 and TRBJ1-4; TRBD1 is a possible D gene (5 bases). In germline, CDR1 is MNHNS, CDR2 SASEGT. V was cut by 7 bases and J by 5 bases, with 11 bases left in between. CDR3 length: 13 amino acids. CDR3 sequence reads: CASTGYSNEKLFF. DNA for the CDR3: TGTGCCAGCACAGGGTATTCGAATGAAAAACTGTTTTTT.

This clone was counted many times. This rearrangement joins TRBV11-1 to TRBJ2-5, with D perhaps TRBD2 (6 bases). V dropped 5 bases and J dropped 5 bases, with 24 bases sitting between them. CDR1 is SGHAT, CDR2 FQDESV, per germline (reference sequence). There are 17 residues in the CDR3. The CDR3 spells CASSRRVSGARRETQYF. The CDR3 DNA is TGTGCCAGCAGCCGCCGTGTTAGCGGAGCCCGGCGGGAGACCCAGTACTTC.

This clone is classed as medium-sized. The chain is built from TRBV19 and TRBJ2-7, with 13 bases aligning to TRBD2. The CDR3 length is 15 residues. Germline V CDR1 and CDR2: LNHDA, SQIVND (reference sequence). V trimming: 7 bases; J trimming: 2 bases; junction bases outside the gene matches: 5. The CDR3 reads CASKGTSGTPYEQYF. The CDR3 DNA reads TGTGCCAGTAAGGGGACTAGCGGGACCCCCTACGAGCAGTACTTC.